A selection of T cell receptor beta chains follows, all from one sample in a study of blood T cells in healthy people across ages. MiXCR, applied by TCRdb to the 5' RACE reads, yields one record per CDR3 protein. The table records about 760,000 distinct CDR3 sequences, around three fifths of them present only once. Sample: blood. The receptors were sampled from a man aged 40-55 years in good health. The CDR3 runs from the conserved cysteine through the conserved F or W. A D gene is named only where the DNA matches it firmly. Not every row has a clone size; where given, it reads once, few, many or a size class.

len | j_gene | abundance | d_gene | v_gene | CDR3nt | CDR3aa
15 | TRBJ2-1 | NA | NA | TRBV29-1 | TGCAGCGCCGGTTATGCCGGGAGTGCTCTCAATGAGCAGTTCTTC | CSAGYAGSALNEQFF
14 | TRBJ2-7 | few | TRBD2 | TRBV10-3 | TGTGCCATCAGCCTTACTAGCGGGAGCTACGAGCAGTACTTC | CAISLTSGSYEQYF
15 | TRBJ2-2 | once | TRBD1 | TRBV5-1 | TGCGCCAGCAACTCCGAGGGGGCTAACACCGGGGAGCTGTTTTTT | CASNSEGANTGELFF
13 | TRBJ2-3 | NA | NA | TRBV7-2 | TGTGCCAGCAGCCATAGAGAGGCAGATACGCAGTATTTT | CASSHREADTQYF
13 | TRBJ2-3 | NA | NA | TRBV2 | TGTGCCAGCAGGAGGGACCTCACAGATACGCAGTATTTT | CASRRDLTDTQYF
16 | TRBJ1-2 | few | TRBD1 | TRBV6-2/TRBV6-3 | TGTGCCAGCAGGAAGACAGGGGGCCAAGCTAACTATGGCTACACCTTC | CASRKTGGQANYGYTF
15 | TRBJ1-2 | NA | NA | TRBV29-1 | TGCAGCGTTGAAGAAAGGCAGCGGGGAAGGGGTGGCCGCACCTTC | CSVEERQRGRGGRTF
14 | TRBJ1-5 | NA | NA | TRBV9 | TGTGCCAGCAGCGTCACAGGTTTCGGTCAGCCCCAGCATTTT | CASSVTGFGQPQHF
17 | TRBJ2-5 | NA | TRBD2 | TRBV15 | TGTGCCACCAGCAGAGATCGGGCGGGAGGGCCGACAGAGACCCAGTACTTC | CATSRDRAGGPTETQYF
15 | TRBJ2-3 | NA | TRBD2 | TRBV29-1 | TGCAGCGTTGAAGACCCGGGGGGGGGACCAGATACGCAGTATTTT | CSVEDPGGGPDTQYF
17 | TRBJ2-2 | NA | TRBD2 | TRBV20-1 | TGCAGTGCTAGAGATGTTCGGGGGACTAGCCCCCCCGGGGAGCTGTTTTTT | CSARDVRGTSPPGELFF
13 | TRBJ1-5 | NA | NA | TRBV27 | TGTGCCAGCAGGGGATCCCCCGTGGGACCCCAGCATTTT | CASRGSPVGPQHF
16 | TRBJ2-1 | NA | TRBD1 | TRBV27 | TGTGCCAGCAGTCTAAACAGGGGGCGTCTTCCCGATGAGCAGTTCTTC | CASSLNRGRLPDEQFF
15 | TRBJ2-5 | NA | NA | TRBV28 | TGTGCCAGCCTACACCGACCCCCGAGAGGGGAGACCCAGTACTTC | CASLHRPPRGETQYF
16 | TRBJ2-3 | NA | TRBD2 | TRBV12-3/TRBV12-4 | TGTGCCAGCCTTAGGACCATAGCGGGAGGTACAGATACGCAGTATTTT | CASLRTIAGGTDTQYF
12 | TRBJ2-1 | NA | NA | TRBV28 | TGTGCCAGCAGTTTATTGAGGGGGGTGCAGTTCTTC | CASSLLRGVQFF
14 | TRBJ1-2 | few | NA | TRBV12-3/TRBV12-4 | TGTGCCAGCAGTTTGGGGTCTCATAACTATGGCTACACCTTC | CASSLGSHNYGYTF
11 | TRBJ2-1 | NA | NA | TRBV6-2/TRBV6-3 | TGTGCCAGCGGCGTGACAAATGAGCAGTTCTTC | CASGVTNEQFF
16 | TRBJ2-3 | NA | TRBD1 | TRBV9 | TGTGCCAGCAGCTTCAGCCGGGACAGGGGGACAGATACGCAGTATTTT | CASSFSRDRGTDTQYF
15 | TRBJ2-7 | NA | NA | TRBV11-2 | TGTGCCGGCAGCATCACTCGCGGAGGCCCCTACGAGCAGTACTTC | CAGSITRGGPYEQYF
19 | TRBJ2-6 | once | TRBD1 | TRBV11-3 | TGTGCCAGCAGCTTAGGTCGGTGGGACAGCCCGGCTGGGGCCAACGTCCTGACTTTC | CASSLGRWDSPAGANVLTF
16 | TRBJ2-7 | NA | NA | TRBV7-6 | TGTGCCAGCAGCCCCCAGTCGGACAGACCTTCCTACGAGCAGTACTTC | CASSPQSDRPSYEQYF
15 | TRBJ2-1 | NA | NA | TRBV5-1 | TGCGCCAGCAGCCCGGAGGCGAGCAGCTACAATGAGCAGTTCTTC | CASSPEASSYNEQFF
15 | TRBJ2-3 | NA | NA | TRBV7-2 | TGTGCCAGCAGTAGTGGCGGGGAGCGCACAGATACGCAGTATTTT | CASSSGGERTDTQYF
13 | TRBJ2-7 | few | NA | TRBV28 | TGTGCCAGCACCACAGCTAGCTCCTACGAGCAGTACTTC | CASTTASSYEQYF
18 | TRBJ2-1 | once | NA | TRBV20-1 | TGCAGTGCTAGAGTGGCCGTGTCGGGTTCGATCTCCTACAATGAGCAGTTCTTC | CSARVAVSGSISYNEQFF
13 | TRBJ1-2 | NA | NA | TRBV20-1 | TGCAGTGCTAGAGCAAAAGCTAACTATGGCTACACCTTC | CSARAKANYGYTF
12 | TRBJ2-7 | NA | NA | TRBV28 | TGTGCCAGCAGTGTCCTCCCTTACGAGCAGTACTTC | CASSVLPYEQYF
14 | TRBJ2-5 | once | NA | TRBV6-5 | TGTGCCAGCAGTTACGGCCAGGTCCCAGAGACCCAGTACTTC | CASSYGQVPETQYF
14 | TRBJ2-5 | NA | TRBD2 | TRBV12-3/TRBV12-4 | TGTGCCAGTTCCGCGTCAGCGGGAGGAGAGACCCAGTACTTC | CASSASAGGETQYF
16 | TRBJ1-1 | NA | TRBD1 | TRBV6-2/TRBV6-3 | TGTGCCAGCAGTTACCAACAGGGGGGATGGGACACTGAAGCTTTCTTT | CASSYQQGGWDTEAFF
12 | TRBJ1-1 | few | NA | TRBV9 | TGTGCCAGCAGCGGAGGGAACACTGAAGCTTTCTTT | CASSGGNTEAFF
13 | TRBJ1-2 | NA | NA | TRBV5-5 | TGTGCCAGCAGCTTGCAGGGTTGGAATGGCTACACCTTC | CASSLQGWNGYTF
12 | TRBJ1-2 | NA | NA | TRBV5-1 | TGCGCCAGCGCGAGTGGATTGGGTGGCTACACCTTC | CASASGLGGYTF
10 | TRBJ2-5 | NA | NA | TRBV20-1 | TGCAGGGCTAGACAAGAGACCCAGTACTTC | CRARQETQYF
15 | TRBJ2-3 | NA | NA | TRBV20-1 | TGCAGTGCTAATGTGGGCCCGGCAAACACAGATACGCAGTATTTT | CSANVGPANTDTQYF
17 | TRBJ2-4 | NA | TRBD2 | TRBV18 | TGTGCCAGCTCACCACAACTAGCGGGAGGAACCAAAAACATTCAGTACTTC | CASSPQLAGGTKNIQYF
17 | TRBJ2-3 | once | NA | TRBV2 | TGTGCCAGCAGTGACCACCCCGGGACATCAAGCACAGATACGCAGTATTTT | CASSDHPGTSSTDTQYF
15 | TRBJ2-2 | NA | NA | TRBV4-2 | TGTGCCAGCAGCCAAGCAGGGGTAAACACCGGGGAGCTGTTTTTT | CASSQAGVNTGELFF
20 | TRBJ2-7 | NA | TRBD2 | TRBV24-1 | TGTGCCACCAGTGATTTGCTCCTAGCGGGAGAAATAGGATCCTACAATGAGCAGTACTTC | CATSDLLLAGEIGSYNEQYF
14 | TRBJ2-7 | NA | TRBD1 | TRBV6-2/TRBV6-3 | TGTGCCAGCAGATCCGGGACAGGCTCCTGCGAGCAGTACTTC | CASRSGTGSCEQYF
14 | TRBJ2-5 | NA | NA | TRBV2 | TGTGCCAGCCGACGGGCGAGTCCCGGAGAGACCCAGTACTTC | CASRRASPGETQYF
14 | TRBJ2-5 | NA | NA | TRBV5-1 | TGCGCCAGCAGCTTGGAGGGACCGCAAGAGACCCAGTACTTC | CASSLEGPQETQYF
15 | TRBJ2-7 | few | NA | TRBV7-8 | TGTGCCAGCAGCCCTACCGGGACCCCCATCTACGAGCAGTACTTC | CASSPTGTPIYEQYF
16 | TRBJ1-6 | NA | NA | TRBV4-2 | TGTGCCAGCAGCCAAGCTACAGGGAACGGTAATTCACCCCTCCACTTT | CASSQATGNGNSPLHF
14 | TRBJ2-1 | NA | TRBD1 | TRBV7-2 | TGTGCCAGCAGCACACTAGGGGGCGCGAATCGGCAGTTCTTC | CASSTLGGANRQFF
16 | TRBJ2-5 | NA | NA | TRBV7-2 | TGTGCCAGCAGCTTACGGTCCGGACGGATGCAAGAGACCCAGTACTTC | CASSLRSGRMQETQYF
14 | TRBJ2-5 | NA | NA | TRBV25-1 | TGTGCCAGCACAACCGGGGGCAGCAGTGGGACCCAGTACTTC | CASTTGGSSGTQYF
13 | TRBJ2-3 | few | NA | TRBV15 | TGTGCCACCAGCACCCTTTACACAGATACGCAGTATTTT | CATSTLYTDTQYF
15 | TRBJ1-2 | NA | NA | TRBV2 | TGTGCCAGCACCGAGTGGGGGAGGCTTAACTATGGCTACACCTTC | CASTEWGRLNYGYTF
13 | TRBJ2-3 | NA | NA | TRBV20-1 | TGCAGTGCTAGCCGACCCAGTCCAGATACGCAGTATTTT | CSASRPSPDTQYF
16 | TRBJ1-2 | NA | TRBD1 | TRBV10-3 | TGTGCCGTCAGTGAAGAGGGGACAGGGCGAGTGAGCGGCTACACCTTC | CAVSEEGTGRVSGYTF
13 | TRBJ2-5 | few | NA | TRBV27 | TGTGCCAGCAGTCTACTACTTCAAGAGACCCAGTACTTC | CASSLLLQETQYF
16 | TRBJ2-2 | few | TRBD2 | TRBV7-9 | TGTGCCAGCATCGCCTCGGGGGGAGGGGCCACCGGGGAGCTGTTTTTT | CASIASGGGATGELFF
18 | TRBJ2-5 | NA | TRBD2 | TRBV14 | TGTGCCAGCAGCCCAACTTGGAGTACTAGCGGGAGTGTGTATGAGCAGTACTTC | CASSPTWSTSGSVYEQYF
15 | TRBJ1-2 | NA | NA | TRBV5-1 | TGCGCCAGCAGCTTGGCCTTGGGACGCGAATATGGCTACACCTTC | CASSLALGREYGYTF